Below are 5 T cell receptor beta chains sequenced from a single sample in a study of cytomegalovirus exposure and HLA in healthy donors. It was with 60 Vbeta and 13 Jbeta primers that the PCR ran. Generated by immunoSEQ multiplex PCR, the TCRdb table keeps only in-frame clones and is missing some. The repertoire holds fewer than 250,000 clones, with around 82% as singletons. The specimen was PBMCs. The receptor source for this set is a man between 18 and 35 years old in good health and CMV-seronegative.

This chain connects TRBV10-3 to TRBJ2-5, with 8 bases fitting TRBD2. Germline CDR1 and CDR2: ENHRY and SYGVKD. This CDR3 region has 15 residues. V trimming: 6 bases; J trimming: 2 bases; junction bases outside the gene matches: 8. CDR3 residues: CAIRPSGQRQETQYF. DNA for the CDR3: TGTGCCATCAGGCCTAGCGGGCAAAGACAAGAGACCCAGTACTTC.

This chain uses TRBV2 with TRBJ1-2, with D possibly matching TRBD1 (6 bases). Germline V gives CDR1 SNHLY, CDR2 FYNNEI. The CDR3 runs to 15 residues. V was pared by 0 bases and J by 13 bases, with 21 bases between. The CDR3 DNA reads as TGTGCCAGCAGTGAAGCGCTCAGTGGGGGGCGGGAGAGCACCTTC. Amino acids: CASSEALSGGRESTF.

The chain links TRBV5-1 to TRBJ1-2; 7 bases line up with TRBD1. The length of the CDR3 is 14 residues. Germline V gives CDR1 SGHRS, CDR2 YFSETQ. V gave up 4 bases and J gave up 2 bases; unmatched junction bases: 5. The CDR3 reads CASSPTTGNYGYTF. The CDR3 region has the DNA TGCGCCAGCAGCCCGACGACAGGGAACTATGGCTACACCTTC.

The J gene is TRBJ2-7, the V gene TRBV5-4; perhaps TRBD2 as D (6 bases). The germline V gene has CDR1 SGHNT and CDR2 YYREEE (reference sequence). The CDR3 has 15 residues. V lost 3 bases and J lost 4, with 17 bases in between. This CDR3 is CASSSTGPGRYEQYF. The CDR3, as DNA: TGTGCCAGCAGCTCGACGGGCCCAGGGAGGTACGAGCAGTACTTC.

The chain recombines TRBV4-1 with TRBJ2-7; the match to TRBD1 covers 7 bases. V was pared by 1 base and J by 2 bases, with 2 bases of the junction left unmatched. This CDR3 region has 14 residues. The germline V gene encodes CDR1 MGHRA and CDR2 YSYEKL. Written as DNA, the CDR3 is TGCGCCAGCAGCCAAGCGGGACAGACCTACGAGCAGTACTTC. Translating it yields CASSQAGQTYEQYF.